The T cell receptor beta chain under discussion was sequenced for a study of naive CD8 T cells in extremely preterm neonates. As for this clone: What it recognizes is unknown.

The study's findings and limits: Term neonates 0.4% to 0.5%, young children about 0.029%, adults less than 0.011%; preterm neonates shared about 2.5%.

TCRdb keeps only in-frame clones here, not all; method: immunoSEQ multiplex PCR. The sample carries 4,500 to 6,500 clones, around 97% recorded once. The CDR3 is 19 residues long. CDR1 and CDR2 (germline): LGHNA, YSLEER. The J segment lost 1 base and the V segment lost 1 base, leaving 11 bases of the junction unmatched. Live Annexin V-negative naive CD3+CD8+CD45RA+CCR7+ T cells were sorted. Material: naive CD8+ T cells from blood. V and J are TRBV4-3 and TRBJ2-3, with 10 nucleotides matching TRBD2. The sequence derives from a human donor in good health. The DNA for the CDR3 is TGCGCCAGCAGCCAAGTGGCCCTAGCGGGGGTCGGGGGCACAGATACGCAGTATTTT. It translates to CASSQVALAGVGGTDTQYF.